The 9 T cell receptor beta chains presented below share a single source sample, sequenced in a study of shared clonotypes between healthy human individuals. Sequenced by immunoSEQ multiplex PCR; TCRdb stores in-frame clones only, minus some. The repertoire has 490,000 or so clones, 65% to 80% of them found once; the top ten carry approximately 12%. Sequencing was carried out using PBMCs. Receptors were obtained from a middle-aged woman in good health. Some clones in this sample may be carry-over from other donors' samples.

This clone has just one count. CDR3 DNA sequence: TGCAGCGCATCACTGGGGCTCACAGATACGCAGTATTTT. Translating gives CSASLGLTDTQYF. This sequence joins TRBV29-1 and TRBJ2-3, with D possibly TRBD1 on 5 matching bases. Per the germline V gene, CDR1 is SQVTM and CDR2 is ANQGSEA. V was pared by 7 bases and J by 2 bases, with 13 bases between. CDR3 size: 13 residues.

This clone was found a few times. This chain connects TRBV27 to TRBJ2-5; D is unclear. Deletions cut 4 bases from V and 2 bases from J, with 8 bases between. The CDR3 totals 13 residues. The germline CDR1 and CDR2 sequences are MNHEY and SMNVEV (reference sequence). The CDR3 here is CASSSLSQETQYF. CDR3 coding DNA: TGTGCCAGCAGTTCTCTCAGTCAAGAGACCCAGTACTTC.

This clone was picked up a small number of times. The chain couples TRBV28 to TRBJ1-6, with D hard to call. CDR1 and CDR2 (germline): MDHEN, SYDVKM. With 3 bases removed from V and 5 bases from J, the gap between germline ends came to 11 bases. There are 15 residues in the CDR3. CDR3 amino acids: CASSFGGSDNSPLHF. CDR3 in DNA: TGTGCCAGCAGTTTCGGTGGCAGCGATAATTCACCCCTCCACTTT.

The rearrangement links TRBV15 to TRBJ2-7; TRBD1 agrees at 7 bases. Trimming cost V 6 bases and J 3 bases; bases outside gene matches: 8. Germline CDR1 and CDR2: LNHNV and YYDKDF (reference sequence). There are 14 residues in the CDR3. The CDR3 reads CATRSRTGNYEQYF. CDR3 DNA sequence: TGTGCCACCAGGTCTAGGACAGGTAACTACGAGCAGTACTTC.

CDR3 residues: CASTALGGSTTSPQHF. In DNA form, the CDR3 reads TGTGCCAGTACCGCCCTAGGGGGATCCACTACCTCGCCCCAGCATTTT. This rearrangement joins TRBV19 to TRBJ1-5, with D tentatively TRBD1 (6 bases). Deletions cut 7 bases from V and 9 bases from J, with 25 bases between. The germline V gene encodes CDR1 LNHDA and CDR2 SQIVND (reference sequence). The CDR3 runs 16 residues.

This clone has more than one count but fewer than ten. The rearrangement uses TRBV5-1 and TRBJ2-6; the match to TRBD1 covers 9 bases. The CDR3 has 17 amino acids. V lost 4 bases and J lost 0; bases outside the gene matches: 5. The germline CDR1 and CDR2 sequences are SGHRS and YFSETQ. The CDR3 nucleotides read TGCGCCAGCAGCCCCGGGACAGGGCGCTCTGGGGCCAACGTCCTGACTTTC. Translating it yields CASSPGTGRSGANVLTF.

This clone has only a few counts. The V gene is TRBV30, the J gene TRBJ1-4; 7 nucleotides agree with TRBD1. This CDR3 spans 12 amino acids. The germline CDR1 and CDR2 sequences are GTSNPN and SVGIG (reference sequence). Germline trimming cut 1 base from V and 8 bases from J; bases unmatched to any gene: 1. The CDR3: CAWSARGEKLFF. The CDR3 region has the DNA TGTGCCTGGAGTGCCAGGGGGGAAAAACTGTTTTTT.

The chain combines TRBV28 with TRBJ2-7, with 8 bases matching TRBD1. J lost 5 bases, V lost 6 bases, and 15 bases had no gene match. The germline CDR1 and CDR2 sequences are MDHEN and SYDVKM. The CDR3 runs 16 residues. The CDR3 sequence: CASSRPKGAGGHEQYF. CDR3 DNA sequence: TGTGCCAGCAGCCGACCCAAAGGGGCAGGGGGCCACGAGCAGTACTTC.

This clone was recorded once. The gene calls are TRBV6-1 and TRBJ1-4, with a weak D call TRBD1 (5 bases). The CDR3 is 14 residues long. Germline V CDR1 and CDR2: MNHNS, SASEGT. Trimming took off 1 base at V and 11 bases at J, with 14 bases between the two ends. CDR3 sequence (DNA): TGTGCCAGCAGTGAAGTCTGGGGACTTGAGAAACTGTTTTTT. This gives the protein CASSEVWGLEKLFF.